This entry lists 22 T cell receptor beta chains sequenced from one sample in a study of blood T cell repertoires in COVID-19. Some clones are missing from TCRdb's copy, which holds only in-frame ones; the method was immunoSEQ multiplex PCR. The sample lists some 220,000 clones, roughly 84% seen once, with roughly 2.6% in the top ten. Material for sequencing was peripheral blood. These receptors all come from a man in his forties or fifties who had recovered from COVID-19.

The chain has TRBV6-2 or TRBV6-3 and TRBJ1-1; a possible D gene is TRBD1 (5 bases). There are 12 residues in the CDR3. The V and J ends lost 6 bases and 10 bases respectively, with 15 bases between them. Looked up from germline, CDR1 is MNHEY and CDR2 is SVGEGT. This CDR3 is CASSQPRGGAFF. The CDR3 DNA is TGTGCCAGCAGCCAACCCCGGGGGGGAGCTTTCTTT.

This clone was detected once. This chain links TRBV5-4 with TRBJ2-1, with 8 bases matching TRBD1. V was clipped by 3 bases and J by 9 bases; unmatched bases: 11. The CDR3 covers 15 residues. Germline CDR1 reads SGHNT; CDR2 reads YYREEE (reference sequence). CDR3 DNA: TGTGCCAGCAGCTCCCTTGCGGACAGGGCGAGTGAGCAGTTCTTC. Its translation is CASSSLADRASEQFF.

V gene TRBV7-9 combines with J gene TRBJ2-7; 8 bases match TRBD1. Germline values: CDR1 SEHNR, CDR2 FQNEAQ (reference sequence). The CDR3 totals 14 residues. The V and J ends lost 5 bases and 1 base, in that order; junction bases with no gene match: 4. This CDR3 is CASSARQGSYEQYF. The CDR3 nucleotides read TGTGCCAGCAGCGCCCGACAGGGGTCCTACGAGCAGTACTTC.

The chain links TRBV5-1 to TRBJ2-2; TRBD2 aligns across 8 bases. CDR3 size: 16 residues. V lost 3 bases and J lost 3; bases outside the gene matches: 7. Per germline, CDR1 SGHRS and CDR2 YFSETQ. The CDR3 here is CASSSRLASHTGELFF. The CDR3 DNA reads TGCGCCAGCAGCTCTCGACTAGCGTCGCACACCGGGGAGCTGTTTTTT.

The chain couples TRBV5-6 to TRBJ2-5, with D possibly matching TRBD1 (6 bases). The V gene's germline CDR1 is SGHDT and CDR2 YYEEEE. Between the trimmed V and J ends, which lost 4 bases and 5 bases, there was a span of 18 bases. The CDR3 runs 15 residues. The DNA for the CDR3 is TGTGCCAGCAGCCCGACCCTCACAGGGTTCGAGACCCAGTACTTC. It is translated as CASSPTLTGFETQYF.

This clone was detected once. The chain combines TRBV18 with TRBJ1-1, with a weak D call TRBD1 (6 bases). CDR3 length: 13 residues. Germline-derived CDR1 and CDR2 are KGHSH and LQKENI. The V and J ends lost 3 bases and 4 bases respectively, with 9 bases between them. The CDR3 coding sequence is TGTGCCAGCTCACCTGGACAGTCCACTGAAGCTTTCTTT. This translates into CASSPGQSTEAFF.

CDR3 loop: CAISLPGTGPKNIQYF. In DNA form, the CDR3 reads TGTGCCATCAGCCTTCCCGGGACAGGGCCAAAAAACATTCAGTACTTC. This chain uses TRBV28 with TRBJ2-4, with 9 bases matching TRBD1. The CDR3 contains 16 residues. The germline V gene encodes CDR1 MDHEN and CDR2 SYDVKM. V trimming: 10 bases; J trimming: 4 bases; junction bases outside the gene matches: 14.

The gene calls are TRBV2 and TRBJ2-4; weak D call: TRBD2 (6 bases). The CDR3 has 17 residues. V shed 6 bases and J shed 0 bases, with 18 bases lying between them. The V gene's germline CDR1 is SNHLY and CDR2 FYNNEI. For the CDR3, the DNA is TGTGCCAGCAGCCGAAGGGGTAGCGGACAAGCCAAAAACATTCAGTACTTC. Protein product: CASSRRGSGQAKNIQYF.

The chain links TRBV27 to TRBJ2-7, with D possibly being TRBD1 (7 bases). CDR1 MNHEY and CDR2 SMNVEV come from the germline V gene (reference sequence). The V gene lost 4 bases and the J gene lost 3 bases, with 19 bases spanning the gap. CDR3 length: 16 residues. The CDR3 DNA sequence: TGTGCCAGCAGTTGGGGCGGTCACAGGGGAGGCTACGAGCAGTACTTC. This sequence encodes CASSWGGHRGGYEQYF.

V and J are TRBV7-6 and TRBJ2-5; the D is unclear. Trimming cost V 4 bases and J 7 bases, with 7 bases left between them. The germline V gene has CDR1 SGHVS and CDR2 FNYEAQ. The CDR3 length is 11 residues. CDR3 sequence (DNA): TGTGCCAGCAGCTCGAGGTGGACCCAGTACTTC. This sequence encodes CASSSRWTQYF. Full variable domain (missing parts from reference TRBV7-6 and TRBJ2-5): GAGVSQSPRYKVTKRGQDVALRCDPISGHVSLYWYRQALGQGPEFLTYFNYEAQQDKSGLPNDRFSAERPEGSISTLTIQRTEQRDSAMYRCASSSRWTQYFGPGTRLLVL.

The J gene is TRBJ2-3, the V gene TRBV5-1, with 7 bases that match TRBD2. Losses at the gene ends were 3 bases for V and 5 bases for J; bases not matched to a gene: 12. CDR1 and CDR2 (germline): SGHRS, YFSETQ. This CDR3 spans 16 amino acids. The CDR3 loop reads CASSSSGAGVRDTQYF. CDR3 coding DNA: TGCGCCAGCAGCTCCTCTGGCGCGGGAGTAAGAGATACGCAGTATTTT.

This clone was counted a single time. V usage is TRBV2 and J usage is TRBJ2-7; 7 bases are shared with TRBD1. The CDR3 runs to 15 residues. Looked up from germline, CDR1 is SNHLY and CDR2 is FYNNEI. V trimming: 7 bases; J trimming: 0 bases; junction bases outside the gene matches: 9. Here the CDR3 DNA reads TGTGCCAGCAACAACCCGGGACAGTTCTCCTACGAGCAGTACTTC. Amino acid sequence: CASNNPGQFSYEQYF.

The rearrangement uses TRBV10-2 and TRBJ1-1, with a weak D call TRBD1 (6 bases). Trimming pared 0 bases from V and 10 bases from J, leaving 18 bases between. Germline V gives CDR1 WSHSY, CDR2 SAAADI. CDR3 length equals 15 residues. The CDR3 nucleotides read TGCGCCAGCAGTGAGTCAGGACAGCTCCCCGCGCCAGCTTTCTTT. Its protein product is CASSESGQLPAPAFF.

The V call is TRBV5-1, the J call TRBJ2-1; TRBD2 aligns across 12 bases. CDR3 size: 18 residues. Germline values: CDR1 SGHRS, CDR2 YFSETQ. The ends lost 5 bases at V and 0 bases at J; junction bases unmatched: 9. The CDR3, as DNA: TGCGCCAGCAGGGGGACTAGCGGGTCCCTTCCCTCCTACAATGAGCAGTTCTTC. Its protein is CASRGTSGSLPSYNEQFF.

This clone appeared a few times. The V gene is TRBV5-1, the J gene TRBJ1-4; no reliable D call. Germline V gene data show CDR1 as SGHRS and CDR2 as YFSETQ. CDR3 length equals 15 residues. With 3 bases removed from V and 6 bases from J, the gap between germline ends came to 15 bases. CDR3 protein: CASSSDGLEDEKLFF. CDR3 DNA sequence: TGCGCCAGCAGCTCAGATGGACTGGAAGATGAAAAACTGTTTTTT. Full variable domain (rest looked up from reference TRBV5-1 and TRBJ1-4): KAGVTQTPRYLIKTRGQQVTLSCSPISGHRSVSWYQQTPGQGLQFLFEYFSETQRNKGNFPGRFSGRQFSNSRSEMNVSTLELGDSALYLCASSSDGLEDEKLFFGSGTQLSVL.

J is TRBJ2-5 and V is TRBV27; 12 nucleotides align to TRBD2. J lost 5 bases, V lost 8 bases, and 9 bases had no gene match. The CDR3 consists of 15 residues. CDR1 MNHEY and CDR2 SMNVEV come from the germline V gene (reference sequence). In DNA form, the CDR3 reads TGTGCCAGCCGTCCGACTAGCGGGAGAATTGAGACCCAGTACTTC. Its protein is CASRPTSGRIETQYF.

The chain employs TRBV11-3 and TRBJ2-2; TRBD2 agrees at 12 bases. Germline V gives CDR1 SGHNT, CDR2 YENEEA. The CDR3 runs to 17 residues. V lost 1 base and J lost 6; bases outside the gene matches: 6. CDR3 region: CASSLVGGLAGSGELFF. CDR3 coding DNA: TGTGCCAGCAGCTTAGTGGGAGGACTAGCGGGATCCGGGGAGCTGTTTTTT.

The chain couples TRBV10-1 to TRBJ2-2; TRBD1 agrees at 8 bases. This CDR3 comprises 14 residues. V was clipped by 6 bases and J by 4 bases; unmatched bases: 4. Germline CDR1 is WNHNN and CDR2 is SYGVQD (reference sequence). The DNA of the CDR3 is TGCGCCAGCAGGGACAGGGCGGCCACCGGGGAGCTGTTTTTT. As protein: CASRDRAATGELFF.

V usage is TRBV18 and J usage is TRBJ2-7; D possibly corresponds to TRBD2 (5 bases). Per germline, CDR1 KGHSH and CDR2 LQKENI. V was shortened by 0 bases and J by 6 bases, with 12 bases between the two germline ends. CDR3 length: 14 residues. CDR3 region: CASSPPGLAREQYF. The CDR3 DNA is TGTGCCAGCTCACCACCGGGTCTAGCTCGCGAGCAGTACTTC.

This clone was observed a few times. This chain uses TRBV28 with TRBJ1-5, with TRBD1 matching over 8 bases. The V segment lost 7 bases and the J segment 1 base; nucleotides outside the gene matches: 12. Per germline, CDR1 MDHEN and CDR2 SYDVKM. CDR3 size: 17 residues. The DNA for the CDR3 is TGTGCCAGCATCCAAAGCCCAGGGGGCGGCAGCAATCAGCCCCAGCATTTT. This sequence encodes CASIQSPGGGSNQPQHF.

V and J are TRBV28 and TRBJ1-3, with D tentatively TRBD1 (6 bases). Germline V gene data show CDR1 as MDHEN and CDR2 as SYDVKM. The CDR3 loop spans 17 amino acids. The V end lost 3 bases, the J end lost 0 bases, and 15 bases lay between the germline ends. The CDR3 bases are TGTGCCAGCAGTTTTGTTTTAGGGACAAACTCTGGAAACACCATATATTTT. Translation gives CASSFVLGTNSGNTIYF.

The CDR3 DNA sequence: TGTGCCAGCAGGCCGACTCCCGGGGAGCTGTTTTTT. Its protein product is CASRPTPGELFF. The rearrangement uses TRBV28 and TRBJ2-2; D unclear. V was cut by 6 bases and J by 6 bases, with 8 bases left in between. CDR3 length equals 12 residues. CDR1 is MDHEN and CDR2 is SYDVKM in the germline V gene. The variable domain in full, completed from reference TRBV28 and TRBJ2-2, reads DVKVTQSSRYLVKRTGEKVFLECVQDMDHENMFWYRQDPGLGLRLIYFSYDVKMKEKGDIPEGYSVSREKKERFSLILESASTNQTSMYLCASRPTPGELFFGEGSRLTVL.